This TCR beta chain was profiled in a study of blood T cell repertoires in COVID-19. Study as a whole: Specimens from acute and convalescent COVID-19 originated in the United States, Italy and Spain. T cells, B-cell-depleted T cells, or PBMCs provided the cDNA or gDNA that served as material.

The length of the CDR3 is 17 residues. With 1 base clipped from V and 0 bases from J, the junction kept 3 bases outside the gene matches. Germline V gives CDR1 SEHNR, CDR2 FQNEAQ (reference sequence). Per the study methods: Amplification with reference gene primers provided the estimates of nucleated cell counts. Here immunoSEQ multiplex PCR was the method, and the copy in TCRdb shows in-frame clones only, minus some. That table supplies the V and J calls and clone size; D and trimming were determined from the DNA. The table shows about 170,000 clones, with around nine tenths occurring only once. The specimen sequenced was peripheral blood. The gene calls are TRBV7-9 and TRBJ1-3; TRBD1 agrees at 10 bases. This TCR was sampled from a young man with active or convalescent COVID-19. The CDR3 here is CASSLEGTGASGNTIYF. The CDR3 DNA sequence: TGTGCCAGCAGCTTAGAAGGGACAGGGGCCTCTGGAAACACCATATATTTT.